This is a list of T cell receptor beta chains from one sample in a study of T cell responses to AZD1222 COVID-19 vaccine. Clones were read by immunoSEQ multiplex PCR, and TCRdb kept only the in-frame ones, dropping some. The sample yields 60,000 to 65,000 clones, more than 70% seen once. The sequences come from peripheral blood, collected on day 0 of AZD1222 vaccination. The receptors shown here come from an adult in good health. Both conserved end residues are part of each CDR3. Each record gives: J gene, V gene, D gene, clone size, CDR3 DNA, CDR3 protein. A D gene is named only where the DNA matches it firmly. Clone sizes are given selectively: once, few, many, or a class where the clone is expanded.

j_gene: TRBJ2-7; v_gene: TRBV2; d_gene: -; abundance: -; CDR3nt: TGTGCCAGCAGTGACAGGGAGTCCTACGAGCAGTACTTC; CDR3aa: CASSDRESYEQYF
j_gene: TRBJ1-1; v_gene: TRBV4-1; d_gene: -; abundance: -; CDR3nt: TGCGCCAGCAGCCGGGGGATGAACACTGAAGCTTTCTTT; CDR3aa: CASSRGMNTEAFF
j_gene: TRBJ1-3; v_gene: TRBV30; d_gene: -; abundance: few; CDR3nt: TGTGCCTGGAGTGTACAGGGAAACACCATATATTTT; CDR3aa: CAWSVQGNTIYF
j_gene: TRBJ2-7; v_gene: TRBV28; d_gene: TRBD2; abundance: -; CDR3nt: TGTGCCAGCAGGCACGGGACTACCTACGAGCAGTACTTC; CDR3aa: CASRHGTTYEQYF
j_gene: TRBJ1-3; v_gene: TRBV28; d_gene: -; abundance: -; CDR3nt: TGTGCCAGCAGTTTCCGATCCTCTGGAAACACCATATATTTT; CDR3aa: CASSFRSSGNTIYF
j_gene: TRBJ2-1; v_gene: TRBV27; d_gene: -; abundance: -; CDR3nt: TGTGCCAGCAGTTTACTGACAGCCCGGTTGAATGAGCAGTTCTTC; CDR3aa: CASSLLTARLNEQFF
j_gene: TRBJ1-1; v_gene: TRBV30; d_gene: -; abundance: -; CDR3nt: TGTGCCTGGAGTAAGACGGTGAGCACTGAAGCTTTCTTT; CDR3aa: CAWSKTVSTEAFF
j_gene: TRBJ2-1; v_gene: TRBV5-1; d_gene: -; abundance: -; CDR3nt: TGCGCCAGCAACCTGAACGACAATGAGCAGTTCTTC; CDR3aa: CASNLNDNEQFF
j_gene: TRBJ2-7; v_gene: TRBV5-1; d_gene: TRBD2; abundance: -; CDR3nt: TGCGCCAGCAGCTTGAGCGGGACTTCCTACGAGCAGTACTTC; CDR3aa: CASSLSGTSYEQYF
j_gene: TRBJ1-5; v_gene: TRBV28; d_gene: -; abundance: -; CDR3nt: TGTGCCAGCCTCGGAGGGATAAACCATCAGCCCCAGCATTTT; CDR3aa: CASLGGINHQPQHF
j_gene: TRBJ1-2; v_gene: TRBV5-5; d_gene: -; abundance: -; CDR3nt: TGTGCCAGCAGCTTGCCGGCAGCCTATGGCTACACCTTC; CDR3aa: CASSLPAAYGYTF
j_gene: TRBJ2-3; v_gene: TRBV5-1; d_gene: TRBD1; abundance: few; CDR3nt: TGCGCCAGCAGCCCCGGGACAGGGGGAGTTACGCAGTATTTT; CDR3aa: CASSPGTGGVTQYF
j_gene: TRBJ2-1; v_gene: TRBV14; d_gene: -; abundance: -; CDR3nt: TGTGCCAGCAGCCAGACGGGGAAGCAGTTCTTC; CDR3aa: CASSQTGKQFF
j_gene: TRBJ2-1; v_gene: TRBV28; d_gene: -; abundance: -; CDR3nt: TGTGCCAGCAGTTTGACGAATGAGCAGTTCTTC; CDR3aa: CASSLTNEQFF
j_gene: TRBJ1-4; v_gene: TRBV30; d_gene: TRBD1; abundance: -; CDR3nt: TGTGCCTGGTCCACCGGGACAGCTTATGAAAAACTGTTTTTT; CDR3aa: CAWSTGTAYEKLFF
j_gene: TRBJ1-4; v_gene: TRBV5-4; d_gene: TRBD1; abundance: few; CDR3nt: TGTGCCAGCAGCACTAACAGGGGGATTAATGAAAAACTGTTTTTT; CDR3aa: CASSTNRGINEKLFF
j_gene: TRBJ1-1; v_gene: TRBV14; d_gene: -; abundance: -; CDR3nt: TGTGCCAGCAGCCCATGGGGAGGGACCACTGAAGCTTTCTTT; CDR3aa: CASSPWGGTTEAFF
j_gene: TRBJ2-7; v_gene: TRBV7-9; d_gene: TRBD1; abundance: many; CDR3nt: TGTGCCAGCAGCTTAGGAGTTGGGACAGGTTCCTACGAGCAGTACTTC; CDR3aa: CASSLGVGTGSYEQYF
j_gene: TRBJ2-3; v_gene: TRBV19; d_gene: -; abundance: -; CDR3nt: TGTGCCAGTACCCCCGGGGGCGGGTGGGGCTTCACAGATACGCAGTATTTT; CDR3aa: CASTPGGGWGFTDTQYF
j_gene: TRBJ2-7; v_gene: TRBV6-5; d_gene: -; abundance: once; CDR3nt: TGTGCCAGCAGTTACAGGGGACCCAACTACGAGCAGTACTTC; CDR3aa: CASSYRGPNYEQYF
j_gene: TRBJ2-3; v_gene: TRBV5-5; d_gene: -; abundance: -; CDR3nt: TGTGCCAGCAGCTTACCGGGTTCCACAGATACGCAGTATTTT; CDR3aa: CASSLPGSTDTQYF
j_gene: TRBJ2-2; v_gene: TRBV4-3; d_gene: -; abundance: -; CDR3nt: TGCGCCAGCAGCCAATCTCAGGGAATCGGGGAGCTGTTTTTT; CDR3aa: CASSQSQGIGELFF
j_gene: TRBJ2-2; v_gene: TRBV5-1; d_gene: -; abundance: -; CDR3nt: TGCGCCAGCAGCCTCCTCGGGGGCGAGGGCGGGGAGCTGTTTTTT; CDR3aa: CASSLLGGEGGELFF
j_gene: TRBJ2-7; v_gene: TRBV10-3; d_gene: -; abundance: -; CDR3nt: TGTGCCATCAGTGGGGGGCAGCCTTACGAGCAGTACTTC; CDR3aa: CAISGGQPYEQYF
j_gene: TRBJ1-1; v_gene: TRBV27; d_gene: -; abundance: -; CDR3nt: TGTGCCAGCAGTTCCCTTGGCAGGGTGGCTGAAGCTTTCTTT; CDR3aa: CASSSLGRVAEAFF
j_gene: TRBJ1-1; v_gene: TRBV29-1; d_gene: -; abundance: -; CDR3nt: TGCAGCGTTCGGGGGGACGGAGGCGAAGCTTTCTTT; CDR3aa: CSVRGDGGEAFF
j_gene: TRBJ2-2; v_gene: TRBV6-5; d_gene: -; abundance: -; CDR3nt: TGTGCCAGCAGTACCTCTCTGGGCACCGGGGAGCTGTTTTTT; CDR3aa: CASSTSLGTGELFF
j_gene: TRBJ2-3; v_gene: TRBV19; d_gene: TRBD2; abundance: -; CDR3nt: TGTGCCAGTAGTGGGGCTAGCGGGGCGCCAGATACGCAGTATTTT; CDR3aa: CASSGASGAPDTQYF
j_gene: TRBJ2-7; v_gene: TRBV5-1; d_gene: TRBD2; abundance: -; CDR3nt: TGCGCCAGCAGGCTAGCGGGGAGTAGCTCCTACGAGCAGTACTTC; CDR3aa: CASRLAGSSSYEQYF
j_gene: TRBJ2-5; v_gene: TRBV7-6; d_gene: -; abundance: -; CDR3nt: TGTGCCAGCAGCCCGGGGGACAGAGACCAAGAGACCCAGTACTTC; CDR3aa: CASSPGDRDQETQYF
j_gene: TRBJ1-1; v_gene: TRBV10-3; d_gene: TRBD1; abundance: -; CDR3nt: TGTGCCATCAGAGGACAGGGGGCAAACACTGAAGCTTTCTTT; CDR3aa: CAIRGQGANTEAFF
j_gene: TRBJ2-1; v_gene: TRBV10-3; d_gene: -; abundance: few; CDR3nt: TGTGCCATCTCCAGTCCCGACCTTGTTTACAATGAGCAGTTCTTC; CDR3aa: CAISSPDLVYNEQFF
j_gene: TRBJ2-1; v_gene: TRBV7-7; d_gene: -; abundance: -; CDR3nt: TGTGCCAGCAGCTTAGATAGCGTGGCCTACAATGAGCAGTTCTTC; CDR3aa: CASSLDSVAYNEQFF
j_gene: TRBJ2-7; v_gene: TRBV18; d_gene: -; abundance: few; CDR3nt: TGTGCCAGCTCACCACCGGGATACAGCGATCCTAACGAGCAGTACTTC; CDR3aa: CASSPPGYSDPNEQYF
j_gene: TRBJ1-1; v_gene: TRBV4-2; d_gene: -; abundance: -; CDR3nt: TGTGCCAGCAGCCAAGAACAGGGACGGTGGCGAGCGGCTGAAGCTTTCTTT; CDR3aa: CASSQEQGRWRAAEAFF
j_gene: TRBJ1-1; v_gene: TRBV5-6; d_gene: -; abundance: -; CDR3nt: TGTGCCAGCAGCTTGGAAGGGAGCGGATGGGGGAGCACTGAAGCTTTCTTT; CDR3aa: CASSLEGSGWGSTEAFF
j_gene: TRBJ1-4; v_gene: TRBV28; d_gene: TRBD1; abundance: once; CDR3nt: TGTGCCAGCAGTTTAGGGGGACAGCGGGATGAAAAACTGTTTTTT; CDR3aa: CASSLGGQRDEKLFF
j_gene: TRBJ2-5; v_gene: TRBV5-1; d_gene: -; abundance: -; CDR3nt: TGCGCCAGCAGCTTGGGCGGGCAGCAAGAGACCCAGTACTTC; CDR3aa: CASSLGGQQETQYF
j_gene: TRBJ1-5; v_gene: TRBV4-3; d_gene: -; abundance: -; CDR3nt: TGCGCCAGCAGCCAAGATCACAATCAGCCCCAGCATTTT; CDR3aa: CASSQDHNQPQHF
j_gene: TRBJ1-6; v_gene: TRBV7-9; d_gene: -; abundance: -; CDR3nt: TGTGCCAGCAGCCCCGGGTCTAATAATTCACCCCTCCACTTT; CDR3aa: CASSPGSNNSPLHF
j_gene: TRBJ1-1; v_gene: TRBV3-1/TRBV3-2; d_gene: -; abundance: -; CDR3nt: TGTGCCAGCAGACGGACAGAAGTTATGAACACTGAAGCTTTCTTT; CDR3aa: CASRRTEVMNTEAFF
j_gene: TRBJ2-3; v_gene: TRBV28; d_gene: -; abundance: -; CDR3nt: TGTGCCAGCAGTCCCCTCGGGGGGCGGGGGACAGATACGCAGTATTTT; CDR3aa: CASSPLGGRGTDTQYF
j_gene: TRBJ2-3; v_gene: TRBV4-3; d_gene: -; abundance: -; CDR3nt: TGCGCCAGCAGCCAAGAGGGATTCACAGATACGCAGTATTTT; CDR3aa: CASSQEGFTDTQYF
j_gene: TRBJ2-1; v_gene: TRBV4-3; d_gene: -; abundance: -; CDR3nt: TGCGCCAGCAGCGGCATGTGGGGTGGGAGTGGTGAGCAGTTCTTC; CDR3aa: CASSGMWGGSGEQFF
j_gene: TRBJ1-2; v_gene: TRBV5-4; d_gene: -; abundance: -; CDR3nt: TGTGCCAGCAGCTCAATCGGACGGACCTATGGCTACACCTTC; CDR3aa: CASSSIGRTYGYTF
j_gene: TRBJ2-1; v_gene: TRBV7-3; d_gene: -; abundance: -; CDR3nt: TGTGCCAGCAGCTTCACAGGGATAAATGAGCAGTTCTTC; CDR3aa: CASSFTGINEQFF
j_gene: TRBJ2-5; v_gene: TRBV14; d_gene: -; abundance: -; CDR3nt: TGTGCCAGCAGCCTCGCGCAGACCCAGTACTTC; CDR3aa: CASSLAQTQYF
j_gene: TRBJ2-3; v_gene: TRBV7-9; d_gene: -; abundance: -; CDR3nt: TGTGCCAGCACCGCGGGGCACTCTAGCACAGATACGCAGTATTTT; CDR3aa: CASTAGHSSTDTQYF
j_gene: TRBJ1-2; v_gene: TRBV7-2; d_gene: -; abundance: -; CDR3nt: TGTGCCAGCAGTCATAGTGGAGTTCTCTATGGCTACACCTTC; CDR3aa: CASSHSGVLYGYTF
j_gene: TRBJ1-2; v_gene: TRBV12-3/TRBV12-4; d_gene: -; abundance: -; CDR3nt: TGTGCCAGCAGTGTGCCGGGGGGGTATGGCTACACCTTC; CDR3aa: CASSVPGGYGYTF
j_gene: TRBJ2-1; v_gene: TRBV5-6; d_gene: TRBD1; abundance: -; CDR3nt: TGTGCCAGCAGCACGGACAGGGAGCAGTTCTTC; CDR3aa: CASSTDREQFF
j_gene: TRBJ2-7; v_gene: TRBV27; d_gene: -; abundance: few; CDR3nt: TGTGCCAGCCGAGCCTCTGGGGCTTACGAGCAGTACTTC; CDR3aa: CASRASGAYEQYF
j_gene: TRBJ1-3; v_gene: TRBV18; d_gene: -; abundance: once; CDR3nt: TGTGCCAGCTCTACAGGCACCTCTGGAAACACCATATATTTT; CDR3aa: CASSTGTSGNTIYF
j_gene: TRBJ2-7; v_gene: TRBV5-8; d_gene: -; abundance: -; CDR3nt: TGTGCCAGCAGTCATAACCAGGGGATTGAATACGAGCAGTACTTC; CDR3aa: CASSHNQGIEYEQYF
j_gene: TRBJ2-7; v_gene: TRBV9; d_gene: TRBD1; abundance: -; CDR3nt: TGTGCCAGCAGCGTAGCGGGACAGTCCTTCGGCTCCTACGAGCAGTACTTC; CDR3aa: CASSVAGQSFGSYEQYF
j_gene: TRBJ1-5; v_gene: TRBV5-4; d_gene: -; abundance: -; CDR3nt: TGTGCCAGCAGCGGGGTAAGGGGGGCACGGCCCCAGCATTTT; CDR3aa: CASSGVRGARPQHF
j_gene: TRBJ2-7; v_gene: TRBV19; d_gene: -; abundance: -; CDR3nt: TGTGCCAGTAGTATGAAGGTATCGTACTACGAGCAGTACTTC; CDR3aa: CASSMKVSYYEQYF
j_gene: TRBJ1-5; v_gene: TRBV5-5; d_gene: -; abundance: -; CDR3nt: TGTGCCAGCAGCTTGGCAGGGGTTGGCGATCAGCCCCAGCATTTT; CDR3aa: CASSLAGVGDQPQHF
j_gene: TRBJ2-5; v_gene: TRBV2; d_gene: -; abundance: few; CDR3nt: TGTGCCAGCAGTGACCCTGGTGGCAAGGAGACCCAGTACTTC; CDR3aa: CASSDPGGKETQYF